The 25 T cell receptor beta chains presented below share a single source sample, sequenced in a study of T cells in Graves' hyperthyroidism and ophthalmopathy (dated by TCRdb to about 2019). The library was prepared using multiplex PCR. This sample was sequenced with an Illumina HiSeq 2000. The TCR beta CDR3 regions were amplified from RNA transcripts. The first round of RT-PCR for the TCR CDR3 was performed with the HTBI primer set and the Qiagen OneStep RT-PCR kit. TCRdb reprocessed the public reads (quality trimming at Q25 with fastp, clone calling with MiXCR) and kept in-frame beta chains. For every CDR3 protein sequence, its rows merge into one entry that carries the most common genes and DNA. The sample has approximately 610,000 distinct CDR3 sequences on record, over 12% of them singletons. Roughly 4.5% of the sample goes to the ten largest clones. Sequenced sample: blood. These receptors originate from a woman aged 40 to 49 with Graves' ophthalmopathy.

This clonotype was recorded many times. The rearrangement uses TRBV19 and TRBJ1-1; weak D call: TRBD1 (6 bases). The CDR3 covers 12 residues. The germline gives CDR1 LNHDA, CDR2 SQIVND (reference sequence). Between the trimmed V and J ends, which lost 5 bases and 8 bases, there was a span of 12 bases. As DNA, the CDR3 is TGTGCCAGTAGTCCTCCCGGACAGGAAGCTTTCTTT. This translates into CASSPPGQEAFF.

A single count supports this clonotype. The CDR3 sequence: CASTESETQYF. CDR3 in DNA: TGTGCCAGCACGGAATCGGAGACCCAGTACTTC. The gene calls are TRBV12-3 or TRBV12-4 and TRBJ2-5; D unclear. The CDR3 runs to 11 residues. V dropped 7 bases and J dropped 5 bases, with 8 bases sitting between them.

Many counts were recorded for this clonotype. The genes are TRBV20-1 and TRBJ1-2, with a tentative D call TRBD1 (5 bases). V was pared by 5 bases and J by 6 bases, with 16 bases between. The germline gives CDR1 DFQATT, CDR2 SNEGSKA (reference sequence). The CDR3 totals 13 residues. CDR3 sequence reads: CSASTLGANGYTF. The CDR3 DNA reads as TGCAGTGCTTCGACACTCGGGGCGAATGGCTACACCTTC.

This clonotype was seen at least ten times. The V gene is TRBV20-1, the J gene TRBJ2-7; 9 nucleotides align to TRBD2. Germline trimming cut 0 bases from V and 3 bases from J; bases unmatched to any gene: 6. The CDR3 extends over 15 amino acids. Germline V gene sequence: CDR1 DFQATT, CDR2 SNEGSKA (reference sequence). CDR3 residues: CSARDVEREVYEQYF. CDR3 coding DNA: TGCAGTGCTAGAGATGTCGAGCGGGAGGTCTACGAGCAGTACTTC.

The gene calls are TRBV4-1 and TRBJ1-1; possible D gene TRBD1, 6 bases. CDR3 size: 16 residues. V was shortened by 2 bases and J by 3 bases, with 16 bases between the two germline ends. CDR1 is MGHRA, CDR2 YSYEKL, per germline. The CDR3 loop is CASSQSFGGGDTEAFF. For the CDR3, the DNA is TGCGCCAGCAGCCAATCCTTCGGGGGGGGCGACACTGAAGCTTTCTTT.

This clonotype was detected only a few times. The chain links TRBV6-1 to TRBJ2-4, with 7 positions matching TRBD2. V lost 8 bases and J lost 0; bases outside the gene matches: 7. Germline V gene sequence: CDR1 MNHNS, CDR2 SASEGT. CDR3 size: 15 residues. Here the CDR3 DNA reads TGTGCCAGCGCTGTCGGGGGGTTAGCCAAAAACATTCAGTACTTC. Its protein is CASAVGGLAKNIQYF.

This clonotype came up many times. CDR3 coding DNA: TGTGCCAGCTCACCTGAGAGTCGCAATCAGCCCCAGCATTTT. It encodes CASSPESRNQPQHF. The rearrangement uses TRBV18 and TRBJ1-5; unclear D gene. V lost 3 bases, J lost 2 bases, and 8 bases lay in between. Germline V gene lookup returns CDR1 KGHSH and CDR2 LQKENI. This CDR3 spans 14 amino acids.

This clonotype was observed many times. The chain uses TRBV9 and TRBJ2-5, with D tentatively TRBD2 (6 bases). Germline V gene sequence: CDR1 SGDLS, CDR2 YYNGEE. This CDR3 region has 15 residues. The V end was cut by 3 bases, the J end by 5 bases, with 17 bases between. The chain's CDR3 is CASSDPGGSEETQYF. The CDR3 nucleotides read TGTGCCAGCAGCGACCCTGGAGGGAGCGAGGAGACCCAGTACTTC.

J is TRBJ2-7 and V is TRBV4-3, with D maybe TRBD1 (6 bases). V was shortened by 4 bases and J by 3 bases, with 10 bases between the two germline ends. This CDR3 comprises 13 residues. Germline V CDR1 and CDR2: LGHNA, YSLEER. DNA of the CDR3: TGCGCCAGCAGCCGGGACACTTTCTACGAGCAGTACTTC. The encoded protein is CASSRDTFYEQYF.

The table lists this clonotype with many counts. The V gene is TRBV28, the J gene TRBJ2-7, with D possibly being TRBD1 (6 bases). Germline V gives CDR1 MDHEN, CDR2 SYDVKM. V was cut by 6 bases and J by 6 bases, with 18 bases left in between. This CDR3 has 14 amino acids. This CDR3 is CASSALGQGLEQYF. DNA for the CDR3: TGTGCCAGCAGCGCCTTGGGTCAGGGGCTCGAGCAGTACTTC.

This clonotype occurred many times. The chain carries TRBV28 and TRBJ2-7; the D gene is possibly TRBD2 (5 bases). CDR3 length: 14 amino acids. Trimming pared 7 bases from V and 0 bases from J, leaving 13 bases between. Germline V gene sequence: CDR1 MDHEN, CDR2 SYDVKM. CDR3 protein: CASMTTENSYEQYF. For the CDR3, the DNA is TGTGCCAGCATGACTACCGAAAACTCCTACGAGCAGTACTTC.

Many counts were recorded for this clonotype. The chain links TRBV7-2 to TRBJ2-5, with 10 bases identical to TRBD2. V shed 6 bases, J shed 2 bases, and the junction held 6 bases outside the gene matches. This CDR3 contains 15 residues. Germline CDR1 reads SGHTA; CDR2 reads FQGNSA. The CDR3 sequence is CASRPSSGGQETQYF. In DNA, the CDR3 is TGTGCCAGCAGACCATCTAGCGGGGGACAAGAGACCCAGTACTTC.

This clonotype was recorded at least ten times. The CDR3 does not close with the conserved phenylalanine or tryptophan, likely indicating a read error. V gene TRBV27 combines with J gene TRBJ2-7; either TRBD1 or TRBD2 may fit D (5 bases each). The CDR3 consists of 13 residues. The V gene lost 5 bases and the J gene lost 2 bases, with 10 bases spanning the gap. Germline CDR1 and CDR2: MNHEY and SMNVEV (reference sequence). CDR3 sequence reads: CASSLGPTYEQYL. The CDR3 DNA is TGTGCCAGCAGTCTGGGACCGACCTACGAGCAGTACCTC.

V and J are TRBV7-6 and TRBJ2-5; tentative D call: TRBD1 (6 bases). V lost 4 bases and J lost 1, with 10 bases in between. This CDR3 has 14 residues. Germline loops: CDR1 SGHVS, CDR2 FNYEAQ. DNA of the CDR3: TGTGCCAGCAGCTGGTGGGGGCGCCAAGAGACCCAGTACTTC. This encodes CASSWWGRQETQYF.

This clonotype was observed many times. The V call is TRBV7-2, the J call TRBJ1-1, with D unclear. The V gene lost 2 bases and the J gene lost 6 bases, with 10 bases spanning the gap. CDR3 length equals 13 residues. Germline CDR1 is SGHTA and CDR2 is FQGNSA. The CDR3 nucleotides read TGTGCCAGCAGCTTATTACGAGGTGCTGAAGCTTTCTTT. This encodes CASSLLRGAEAFF.

The V gene is TRBV27, the J gene TRBJ2-5, with 8 bases lining up with TRBD1. Per the germline V gene, CDR1 is MNHEY and CDR2 is SMNVEV (reference sequence). This CDR3 contains 13 residues. V was clipped by 7 bases and J by 5 bases; unmatched bases: 6. CDR3 in DNA: TGTGCCAGCAAGGCCCGGGACAGGGAGACCCAGTACTTC. Translation gives CASKARDRETQYF.

This clonotype came up many times. The chain has TRBV29-1 and TRBJ2-5; TRBD2 is a possible D gene (5 bases). The length of the CDR3 is 15 residues. The germline V and J ends were trimmed by 6 bases and 1 base, with 18 bases remaining between them. The V gene's germline CDR1 is SQVTM and CDR2 ANQGSEA. In DNA, the CDR3 is TGCAGCGTCCTAACTAGTTTCTTAGTCCAAGAGACCCAGTACTTC. This gives the protein CSVLTSFLVQETQYF.

This clonotype was found many times. This rearrangement joins TRBV6-5 to TRBJ1-2; a weak D match, TRBD1 (5 bases). The V end lost 2 bases, the J end lost 7 bases, and 11 bases lay between the germline ends. The CDR3 is 13 residues long. CDR1 MNHEY and CDR2 SVGAGI come from the germline V gene. The CDR3 nucleotides are TGTGCCAGCAGTTACAGGGGATTGGGTGGCTACACCTTC. Translated: CASSYRGLGGYTF.

This clonotype came up many times. The V gene is TRBV19, the J gene TRBJ1-5; 9 bases are a match to TRBD1. The V gene's germline CDR1 is LNHDA and CDR2 SQIVND (reference sequence). Trimming cost V 6 bases and J 4 bases; bases outside gene matches: 7. CDR3 length: 15 amino acids. The CDR3 DNA is TGTGCCAGTAGAGGGACAGGGAGATGGAATCAGCCCCAGCATTTT. Translating it yields CASRGTGRWNQPQHF.

The genes are TRBV30 and TRBJ2-3; 8 bases line up with TRBD2. The CDR3 runs 13 residues. Germline assignment: CDR1 GTSNPN and CDR2 SVGIG (reference sequence). Losses at the gene ends were 2 bases for V and 5 bases for J; bases not matched to a gene: 3. The CDR3 loop reads CAWSSGGGDTQYF. CDR3 sequence (DNA): TGTGCCTGGAGTAGCGGGGGAGGAGATACGCAGTATTTT.

This clonotype has a count of ten or more. V usage is TRBV6-2 or TRBV6-3 and J usage is TRBJ2-7; 8 bases are a match to TRBD1. Unmatched junction bases numbered 16, after V lost 8 bases and J lost 7 bases. Per germline, CDR1 MNHEY and CDR2 SVGEGT. CDR3 length equals 15 residues. Here the CDR3 reads CASFPQGGPGREQYF. Written as DNA, the CDR3 is TGTGCCAGCTTTCCACAGGGGGGTCCTGGTCGGGAGCAGTACTTC.

There are a few counts of this clonotype. The genes are TRBV7-9 and TRBJ2-5; 14 positions match TRBD2. This CDR3 region has 16 residues. The V gene end was trimmed by 5 bases and the J gene end by 4 bases; junction bases not matched to a gene: 6. The V gene's germline CDR1 is SEHNR and CDR2 FQNEAQ (reference sequence). CDR3 DNA sequence: TGTGCCAGCAGCAGCCATGGACTAGCGGGAGGAGAGACCCAGTACTTC. Its translation: CASSSHGLAGGETQYF.

V is TRBV5-1 and J is TRBJ2-7; 7 nucleotides line up with TRBD2. From germline, CDR1 is SGHRS and CDR2 YFSETQ. The CDR3 spans 16 residues. Trimming removed 2 bases from V and 0 bases from J; junction bases left unmatched: 8. This CDR3 reads CASSFRGRESSYEQYF. The CDR3 DNA sequence: TGCGCCAGCAGCTTTCGAGGGAGGGAGAGCTCCTACGAGCAGTACTTC.

This clonotype was seen repeatedly, ten times or more. The chain links TRBV27 to TRBJ1-5, with 9 bases matching TRBD1. With 3 bases clipped from V and 9 bases from J, the junction kept 9 bases outside the gene matches. Germline V gene lookup returns CDR1 MNHEY and CDR2 SMNVEV (reference sequence). The CDR3 runs 15 residues. The CDR3 is CASSFLGQGPTPQHF. The CDR3 DNA follows: TGTGCCAGCAGTTTTTTGGGACAGGGTCCTACGCCCCAGCATTTT.

In its sample, this clonotype was seen many times. This rearrangement joins TRBV6-2 or TRBV6-3 to TRBJ2-7; 8 nucleotides match TRBD2. The CDR3 covers 14 residues. Trimming removed 5 bases from V and 2 bases from J; junction bases left unmatched: 5. The germline CDR1 and CDR2 sequences are MNHEY and SVGEGT. CDR3 amino acids: CASSGPGGPYEQYF. In DNA form, the CDR3 reads TGTGCCAGCAGTGGACCGGGGGGGCCCTACGAGCAGTACTTC.